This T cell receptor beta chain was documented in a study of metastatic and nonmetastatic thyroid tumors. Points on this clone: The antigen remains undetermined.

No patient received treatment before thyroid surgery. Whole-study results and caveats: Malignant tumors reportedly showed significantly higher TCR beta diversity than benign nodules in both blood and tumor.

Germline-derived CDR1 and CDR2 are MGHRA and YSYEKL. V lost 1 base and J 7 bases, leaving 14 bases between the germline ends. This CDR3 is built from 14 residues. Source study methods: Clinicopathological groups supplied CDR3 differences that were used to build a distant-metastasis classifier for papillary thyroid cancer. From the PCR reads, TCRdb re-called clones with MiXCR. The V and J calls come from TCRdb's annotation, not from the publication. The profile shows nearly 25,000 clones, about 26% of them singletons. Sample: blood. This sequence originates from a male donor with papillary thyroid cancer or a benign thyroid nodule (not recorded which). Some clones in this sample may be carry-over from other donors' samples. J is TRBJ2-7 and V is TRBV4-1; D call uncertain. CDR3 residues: CASSQVPVGLEQYF. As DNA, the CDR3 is TGCGCCAGCAGCCAAGTGCCCGTTGGGTTGGAGCAGTACTTC.